Given below is one T cell receptor beta chain in context. Its antigen is still unknown. Libraries were made from TCR beta cDNA, and they carried unique molecular identifiers. TCRdb reanalysed the PCR reads using MiXCR and keeps one entry per CDR3 protein. The table lists about 210,000 distinct CDR3 sequences, over 25% of them singletons. The germline V gene encodes CDR1 SEHNR and CDR2 FQNEAQ (reference sequence). The CDR3 has 15 residues. Trimming cost V 5 bases and J 12 bases; bases outside gene matches: 16. The data were obtained in a study of post-analysis software for immune sequencing data. The study, taken as a whole, reports: Five TRBV segments occurring more often in patients than controls included TRBV5-6, TRBV5-1 and TRBV20-1. Compared against controls, patients with multiple sclerosis displayed significantly lower normalized Chao1 diversity.

The clonotype comes from a girl aged 2 to 17 with multiple sclerosis. What was sequenced was blood. V and J are TRBV7-9 and TRBJ2-1; 7 positions match TRBD2. CDR3 region: CASSLGTGTTNGQFF. The CDR3 nucleotides read TGTGCCAGCAGCCTAGGCACCGGGACTACCAACGGGCAGTTCTTC.